Listed below are T cell receptor beta chains from one sample, sequenced in a study of shared clonotypes between healthy human individuals. Assay: immunoSEQ multiplex PCR; the TCRdb copy retains only in-frame clones and omits some. The data show approximately 1.9 million clones, with 93% seen just once and over 1.5% held by the top ten. The sequenced sample was naive CD8+ T cells from PBMCs. Receptors were obtained from a man aged 18 to 29 in good health. Some clones in this sample may be carry-over from other donors' samples. The CDR3 runs from the conserved cysteine through the conserved F or W. A row's size may be missing; if present it is once, few, many or a size class.

clone size: NA
J gene: TRBJ1-1
V gene: TRBV27
CDR3 protein: CASRAPPTGATEAFF

clone size: NA
J gene: TRBJ1-2
V gene: TRBV7-3
CDR3 protein: CASSLEGALGYTF

clone size: NA
J gene: TRBJ2-1
V gene: TRBV4-2
CDR3 protein: CASSQDLLAGEQFF

clone size: once
J gene: TRBJ2-1
V gene: TRBV19
CDR3 protein: CASSPRGLAGDEQFF

clone size: NA
J gene: TRBJ2-5
V gene: TRBV27
CDR3 protein: CASSLLGQGRETQYF

clone size: NA
J gene: TRBJ2-5
V gene: TRBV28
CDR3 protein: CATRTGEETQYF

clone size: NA
J gene: TRBJ1-2
V gene: TRBV29-1
CDR3 protein: CSVDPYRGTGYGYTF

clone size: NA
J gene: TRBJ2-7
V gene: TRBV30
CDR3 protein: CAWSVLFGEQYF

clone size: NA
J gene: TRBJ1-2
V gene: TRBV19
CDR3 protein: CATGQFGDYGYTF

clone size: NA
J gene: TRBJ2-2
V gene: TRBV7-8
CDR3 protein: CASSSDRRATGELFF

clone size: NA
J gene: TRBJ1-1
V gene: TRBV6-5
CDR3 protein: CASSSPGEDTEAFF

clone size: NA
J gene: TRBJ1-5
V gene: TRBV4-2
CDR3 protein: CASSQDQVNQPQHF

clone size: NA
J gene: TRBJ1-1
V gene: TRBV4-2
CDR3 protein: CASSPFVGSVAFF

clone size: few
J gene: TRBJ2-7
V gene: TRBV27
CDR3 protein: CASSLGRTYEQYF

clone size: NA
J gene: TRBJ1-3
V gene: TRBV4-1
CDR3 protein: CASGPATGFSGNTIYF

clone size: NA
J gene: TRBJ2-7
V gene: TRBV9
CDR3 protein: CASSVRDIAYEQYF

clone size: NA
J gene: TRBJ1-5
V gene: TRBV6-4
CDR3 protein: CASTPNSNQPQHF

clone size: NA
J gene: TRBJ2-2
V gene: TRBV19
CDR3 protein: CASRPQGRAGELFF

clone size: NA
J gene: TRBJ2-7
V gene: TRBV5-6
CDR3 protein: CASSSPAEATMGEQYF

clone size: NA
J gene: TRBJ2-5
V gene: TRBV6-6
CDR3 protein: CATLGLTSRETQYF

clone size: NA
J gene: TRBJ2-1
V gene: TRBV27
CDR3 protein: CASRRAHNEQFF

clone size: NA
J gene: TRBJ2-7
V gene: TRBV7-9
CDR3 protein: CASSLNVRGYEQYF

clone size: NA
J gene: TRBJ2-7
V gene: TRBV27
CDR3 protein: CASSLSGRGGEQYF

clone size: NA
J gene: TRBJ2-7
V gene: TRBV9
CDR3 protein: CASSPSGSGSDEQYF

clone size: NA
J gene: TRBJ2-3
V gene: TRBV28
CDR3 protein: CASIRTSGDSDTQYF

clone size: NA
J gene: TRBJ1-3
V gene: TRBV11-2
CDR3 protein: CASSSRDRALDSGNTIYF

clone size: NA
J gene: TRBJ2-3
V gene: TRBV5-1
CDR3 protein: CASGTGSTDTQYF

clone size: NA
J gene: TRBJ2-7
V gene: TRBV7-3
CDR3 protein: CASSLVPYRDRVDEQYF

clone size: NA
J gene: TRBJ1-2
V gene: TRBV15
CDR3 protein: CATSRAGNSHGYTF

clone size: NA
J gene: TRBJ2-7
V gene: TRBV6-1
CDR3 protein: CASSEIAWSSYEQYF

clone size: NA
J gene: TRBJ1-2
V gene: TRBV7-6
CDR3 protein: CASSLVPRQGGERGDYHGYTF

clone size: NA
J gene: TRBJ1-5
V gene: TRBV4-1
CDR3 protein: CASSHDDGVYQPQHF

clone size: NA
J gene: TRBJ2-5
V gene: TRBV7-6
CDR3 protein: CASSLLASGIRETQYF

clone size: NA
J gene: TRBJ2-2
V gene: TRBV7-9
CDR3 protein: CASNFPSVRTATGELFF

clone size: NA
J gene: TRBJ2-1
V gene: TRBV6-5
CDR3 protein: CASSYLAGGSYNEQFF

clone size: NA
J gene: TRBJ2-4
V gene: TRBV14
CDR3 protein: CASSHPRGYGNIQYF

clone size: NA
J gene: TRBJ2-3
V gene: TRBV10-2
CDR3 protein: CASSEPRTGDSTDTQYF

clone size: NA
J gene: TRBJ2-7
V gene: TRBV6-4
CDR3 protein: CASSTSWDRGFDEQYF

clone size: NA
J gene: TRBJ2-5
V gene: TRBV5-4
CDR3 protein: CASSEEDGTSGRPQETQYF

clone size: once
J gene: TRBJ2-7
V gene: TRBV15
CDR3 protein: CATSRGVGDYEQYF

clone size: NA
J gene: TRBJ1-1
V gene: TRBV7-2
CDR3 protein: CASSFGVANTEAFF

clone size: NA
J gene: TRBJ1-2
V gene: TRBV19
CDR3 protein: CASSLAGMTGYYGYTF

clone size: NA
J gene: TRBJ1-2
V gene: TRBV27
CDR3 protein: CASSPDRGVGYTF

clone size: once
J gene: TRBJ2-7
V gene: TRBV7-2
CDR3 protein: CASSYSGTGVVEQYF

clone size: NA
J gene: TRBJ1-4
V gene: TRBV27
CDR3 protein: CASSRTGGNEKLFF

clone size: NA
J gene: TRBJ2-7
V gene: TRBV10-3
CDR3 protein: CAISIQREGRYEQYF